The sequence of this TCR beta chain was determined in a study of cytomegalovirus exposure and HLA in healthy donors. Study observations and caveats: Sequencing had likely introduced a cluster of highly shared sequence variants as an artifact. When analyzed later, the rates of TCR association showed variation by HLA locus, with DRB1 the most and HLA-C the fewest.

Vbeta (60) and Jbeta (13) primers were used in the PCR. This table comes from immunoSEQ multiplex PCR, and its TCRdb copy is limited to in-frame clones, with some not included. The repertoire consists of approximately 110,000 clones, with around 78% occurring once and the leading ten covering more than 1.5%. In the case of this clone: Its specificity is not known.

The source is a man aged 50-59 years in good health and CMV-seronegative. The sequenced sample was PBMCs.

For the CDR3, the DNA is TGTGCCAGCAGCAACCACCAGGGAGGGCTCTCGGGAGAGACCCAGTACTTC. Translated, it gives CASSNHQGGLSGETQYF. The V call is TRBV16, the J call TRBJ2-5; 7 bases are shared with TRBD2. The germline V gene has CDR1 KGHSY and CDR2 FQNENV. The CDR3 totals 17 residues. Germline trimming cut 5 bases from V and 4 bases from J; bases unmatched to any gene: 16.